A selection of T cell receptor beta chains follows, all from one sample in a study of human T cells and chemical hapten exposure. In TCRdb, the RACE reads were re-called with MiXCR into one record per CDR3 protein. This sample has 99,000 or so distinct CDR3 sequences, with nearly 35% found just once. Sequencing used whole blood, obtained in connection with sensitization to the hapten diphenylcyclopropenone (DPC). These receptor sequences come from a man aged 35 to 55 with alopecia areata. Some clones in this sample may be carry-over from other donors' samples. Each CDR3 is given with its conserved first and last residue. D genes are given only for firm matches. Clone size is shown for a subset of rows, as once, few, many or a class of expanded clone.

cdr3_length,clone_size,v_call,d_call,j_call,cdr3_aa,cdr3_nt
15,few,TRBV4-1,.,TRBJ2-3,CASSVQRGGPDTQYF,TGCGCCAGCAGCGTCCAACGCGGAGGGCCGGATACGCAGTATTTT
12,.,TRBV5-1,.,TRBJ2-7,CASSPALSEQYF,TGCGCCAGCAGCCCGGCACTCTCCGAGCAGTACTTC
17,.,TRBV6-6,.,TRBJ2-7,CASSPRPNRGNSYEQYF,TGTGCCAGCAGCCCACGTCCCAATAGGGGTAATTCCTACGAGCAGTACTTC
15,.,TRBV6-5,.,TRBJ2-6,CASTLRVAGANVLTF,TGTGCCAGCACCTTAAGGGTTGCTGGGGCCAACGTCCTGACTTTC
18,.,TRBV7-6,.,TRBJ2-3,CASSFERAQGGFTDTQYF,TGTGCCAGCAGCTTCGAACGGGCACAGGGTGGATTCACAGATACGCAGTATTTT
14,few,TRBV29-1,.,TRBJ2-2,CSVGDRSNTGELFF,TGCAGCGTTGGGGACCGATCGAACACCGGGGAGCTGTTTTTT
16,.,TRBV2,TRBD2,TRBJ2-7,CASSEESGRAGSEQYF,TGTGCCAGCAGTGAGGAAAGCGGGAGGGCCGGTTCTGAGCAGTACTTC
15,.,TRBV18,.,TRBJ2-3,CASSPFTPSTDTQYF,TGTGCCAGCTCACCCTTTACGCCTAGCACAGATACGCAGTATTTT
17,.,TRBV6-1,.,TRBJ2-2,CASSAPLGDANTGELFF,TGTGCCAGCAGTGCCCCTTTAGGGGACGCGAACACCGGGGAGCTGTTTTTT
15,few,TRBV10-3,TRBD2,TRBJ2-3,CATRLAGASTDTQYF,TGTGCCACGAGACTAGCGGGAGCTAGCACAGATACGCAGTATTTT
14,.,TRBV20-1,.,TRBJ1-6,CSASQNIPPSPLHF,TGCAGTGCTTCTCAAAACATCCCACCCTCACCCCTCCACTTT
17,.,TRBV10-3,TRBD2,TRBJ2-3,CAIRAGGLLRNTDTQYF,TGTGCCATCAGGGCGGGAGGGCTCCTCCGAAACACAGATACGCAGTATTTT
16,.,TRBV27,.,TRBJ2-5,CASPKSSWGGQETQYF,TGTGCCAGCCCAAAATCGAGCTGGGGAGGCCAAGAGACCCAGTACTTC
15,few,TRBV12-3/TRBV12-4,.,TRBJ1-5,CASSKADDSNQPQHF,TGTGCCAGCAGTAAGGCAGATGATAGCAATCAGCCCCAGCATTTT
15,.,TRBV6-2/TRBV6-3,TRBD2,TRBJ2-3,CASSYGLAGLDMQYF,TGTGCCAGCAGTTACGGACTAGCGGGATTAGATATGCAGTATTTT
16,.,TRBV27,TRBD1,TRBJ2-3,CASSPGQGRGTDTQYF,TGTGCCAGCAGTCCCGGACAGGGGAGAGGCACAGATACGCAGTATTTT
16,.,TRBV7-9,TRBD1,TRBJ1-1,CASSPGQVGGEAEAFF,TGTGCCAGCAGCCCAGGACAGGTTGGGGGCGAGGCTGAAGCTTTCTTT
14,few,TRBV29-1,.,TRBJ2-1,CSVEDGLARGEQFF,TGCAGCGTTGAAGATGGCCTCGCCCGGGGTGAGCAGTTCTTC
13,.,TRBV11-3,.,TRBJ2-3,CASRRGGTDTQYF,TGTGCCAGCAGGCGGGGAGGCACAGATACGCAGTATTTT
14,.,TRBV24-1,.,TRBJ2-2,CATSDSNRAGELFF,TGTGCCACCAGCGACTCGAACCGCGCCGGGGAGCTGTTTTTT
16,.,TRBV9,TRBD2,TRBJ2-5,CASSVNSGTYQETQYF,TGTGCCAGCAGCGTAAATAGCGGGACCTACCAAGAGACCCAGTACTTC
15,.,TRBV20-1,TRBD2,TRBJ2-2,CSARGSSGYTGELFF,TGCAGTGCTAGAGGGTCTAGCGGATACACCGGGGAGCTGTTTTTT
15,.,TRBV5-1,TRBD2,TRBJ2-3,CASSLKAGGTDTQYF,TGCGCCAGCAGCTTGAAGGCGGGAGGGACAGATACGCAGTATTTT
14,.,TRBV7-9,.,TRBJ1-1,CASIMDTVRTEAFF,TGTGCCAGCATCATGGACACGGTTCGCACTGAAGCTTTCTTT
18,.,TRBV4-3,TRBD2,TRBJ2-3,CASSQYRLAGGLEDTQYF,TGCGCCAGCAGCCAATACCGACTAGCGGGAGGGCTGGAGGATACGCAGTATTTT
14,.,TRBV6-2/TRBV6-3,.,TRBJ2-3,CASSYATRADTQYF,TGTGCCAGCAGTTACGCGACTAGAGCTGATACGCAGTATTTT
14,.,TRBV10-3,.,TRBJ2-7,CAISGTSTTYEQYF,TGTGCCATCTCCGGAACTAGCACTACCTACGAGCAGTACTTC
14,once,TRBV12-3/TRBV12-4,.,TRBJ1-5,CASSLRDSNQPQHF,TGTGCCAGCAGTTTGCGGGACAGCAATCAGCCCCAGCATTTT
15,.,TRBV5-1,TRBD2,TRBJ2-1,CASSLAPSGYNEQFF,TGCGCCAGCAGCTTGGCGCCTAGCGGTTACAATGAGCAGTTCTTC
16,.,TRBV27,TRBD1,TRBJ1-5,CASSLTGGLLNQPQHF,TGTGCCAGCAGTTTAACAGGGGGCCTCCTCAATCAGCCCCAGCATTTT
13,.,TRBV7-3,.,TRBJ1-5,CASSPQGGQPQHF,TGTGCCAGCAGCCCCCAGGGAGGGCAGCCCCAGCATTTT
18,once,TRBV5-1,.,TRBJ2-1,CASSLTRDSQSSYNEQFF,TGCGCCAGCAGCTTAACCCGGGACTCCCAGAGCTCCTACAATGAGCAGTTCTTC
12,many,TRBV29-1,.,TRBJ2-4,CSVVLAKNIQYF,TGCAGCGTTGTCCTAGCCAAAAACATTCAGTACTTC
14,.,TRBV14,.,TRBJ1-2,CASSQGGPAYGYTF,TGTGCCAGCAGCCAGGGGGGGCCCGCCTATGGCTACACCTTC
18,.,TRBV12-5,.,TRBJ2-1,CASAPDVLFVGFYNEQFF,TGTGCTAGTGCCCCCGACGTACTATTTGTTGGTTTTTACAATGAGCAGTTCTTC
14,few,TRBV20-1,.,TRBJ1-5,CSARVEGPNQPQHF,TGCAGTGCTAGAGTGGAGGGACCAAATCAGCCCCAGCATTTT
16,.,TRBV19,.,TRBJ1-6,CASSTRGPAANSPLHF,TGTGCCAGTAGTACCCGGGGGCCAGCGGCAAATTCACCCCTCCACTTT
15,once,TRBV11-2,TRBD2,TRBJ2-1,CASSLARAGVDEQFF,TGTGCCAGCAGCTTAGCCCGAGCGGGAGTAGACGAGCAGTTCTTC
13,.,TRBV12-3/TRBV12-4,.,TRBJ2-6,CASRVTGANVLTF,TGTGCCAGCAGAGTTACTGGGGCCAACGTCCTGACTTTC
15,few,TRBV10-3,.,TRBJ2-7,CAISAPKGSQSEQYF,TGTGCCATAAGCGCTCCTAAGGGTTCCCAAAGCGAGCAGTACTTC
13,many,TRBV20-1,.,TRBJ1-3,CSAANLAGNTIYF,TGCAGTGCTGCGAATTTGGCTGGAAACACCATATATTTT
15,.,TRBV6-6,TRBD1,TRBJ1-5,CASSVQGASSQPQHF,TGTGCCAGCAGTGTCCAGGGGGCGAGTAGTCAGCCCCAGCATTTT